The clone carrying this T cell receptor (beta chain) was picked up one time. As yet, its antigen is unknown. These data are taken from a study of T cells in Graves' hyperthyroidism and ophthalmopathy. Study-wide points: Progression to ophthalmopathy was predicted a median of approximately 6.4 months early. Blood also showed most of the thyroid clonotypes that were expanded above 0.001. Ophthalmopathy and stable hyperthyroidism were separated by a 13 V-J model.

Ophthalmopathy cases scored 3 or more on the Clinical Activity Score and 4 or more on NOSPECS grade, with duration below 3 months. CDR1 and CDR2 from the germline V gene are KGHSH and LQKENI. The J segment lost 6 bases and the V segment lost 1 base, leaving 8 bases of the junction unmatched. The CDR3 loop spans 17 amino acids. The TCR beta CDR3 regions underwent amplification using RNA transcripts as the source. TCR CDR3 regions were first amplified by RT-PCR with HTBI primers. TCRdb passed the multiplex PCR reads through MiXCR, listing each CDR3 protein once. Here the sample spans about 610,000 distinct CDR3 sequences, 14% to 15% being singletons.

The sample taken for sequencing was blood. The chain couples TRBV18 to TRBJ2-2, with 10 bases fitting TRBD2. The TCR comes from a woman aged 40 to 50 with Graves' ophthalmopathy. The CDR3 DNA is TGTGCCAGCTCACCACGGAGGCTAGCGGGAGCCGCCGGGGAGCTGTTTTTT. It encodes CASSPRRLAGAAGELFF.